The rows below give T cell receptor beta chains drawn from one sample of a study of shared clonotypes between healthy human individuals. Sequencing was performed with immunoSEQ multiplex PCR; in TCRdb, only in-frame clones are kept and a portion is missing. The data show 2 million to 2.5 million clones, approximately 94% seen once. Sample: naive CD4+ T cells sorted from blood. The receptor set was obtained from a man younger than 35 in good health. Each CDR3 is given with its conserved first and last residue. The D gene is left open where the match is weak. Part of the rows lack a size; the others show once, few, many or a class for expanded clones.

d_gene	len	j_gene	v_gene	abundance	CDR3nt	CDR3aa
.	14	TRBJ1-2	TRBV5-1	.	TGCGCCAGCAGCCCGGAGGAGGGGAGGTATGGCTACACCTTC	CASSPEEGRYGYTF
.	11	TRBJ2-1	TRBV6-5	.	TGTGCCAGCAGTTACGGTAATGAGCAGTTCTTC	CASSYGNEQFF
.	15	TRBJ2-7	TRBV4-3	few	TGCGCCAGCAGCCAAGCTCTCGGTGGGACCTACGAGCAGTACTTC	CASSQALGGTYEQYF
.	13	TRBJ2-7	TRBV18	.	TGTGCCAGCTACGGGACAAGCTCCTACGAGCAGTACTTC	CASYGTSSYEQYF
.	19	TRBJ1-4	TRBV6-1	.	TGTGCCAGCAGTGAAGCATTACAGATTTCCCCGTCGGCTAATGAAAAACTGTTTTTT	CASSEALQISPSANEKLFF
TRBD1	15	TRBJ1-4	TRBV5-4	once	TGTGCCAGCAGCTTACCGGGACAGGGGAATGAAAAACTGTTTTTT	CASSLPGQGNEKLFF
.	13	TRBJ1-2	TRBV28	.	TGTGCCAGCACCAGGCAGGGAAACTATGGCTACACCTTC	CASTRQGNYGYTF
.	15	TRBJ1-1	TRBV28	.	TGTGCCAGCAGTGACCGTTCCGGGCCCCCCACTGAAGCTTTCTTT	CASSDRSGPPTEAFF
.	14	TRBJ2-7	TRBV7-6	.	TGTGCCAGCAGTTTCGACAGAAGCTCCTACGAGCAGTACTTC	CASSFDRSSYEQYF
.	15	TRBJ2-5	TRBV5-1	.	TGCGCCAGCAGCTTGGGTCCGGGGTCCCAAGAGACCCAGTACTTC	CASSLGPGSQETQYF
TRBD2	15	TRBJ2-2	TRBV27	.	TGTGCCAGCAGCGGGTTCGGGGGGACCACCGGGGAGCTGTTTTTT	CASSGFGGTTGELFF
TRBD2	16	TRBJ2-7	TRBV27	.	TGTGCCAGCGCCCAGATAACTAGCGGGAGTGCCTACGAGCAGTACTTC	CASAQITSGSAYEQYF
TRBD1	13	TRBJ2-7	TRBV29-1	.	TGCAGCGCCGGGACAGGGTCGGGCTACGAGCAGTACTTC	CSAGTGSGYEQYF
.	15	TRBJ2-1	TRBV10-3	.	TGTGCCATCAGTGAGTCGGGGGGGCTAGGTAATGAGCAGTTCTTC	CAISESGGLGNEQFF
.	16	TRBJ1-3	TRBV30	.	TGTGCCCGCACCTTACAGGGCAGCACTGTCGGAAACACCATATATTTT	CARTLQGSTVGNTIYF
.	15	TRBJ1-1	TRBV5-1	.	TGCGCCAGCAGCCCCCCGGGGGGGGGACGGACTGAAGCTTTCTTT	CASSPPGGGRTEAFF
TRBD1	14	TRBJ2-7	TRBV6-5	once	TGTGCCAGCAGTGGCCGGGACAGGGGATACGAGCAGTACTTC	CASSGRDRGYEQYF
.	13	TRBJ2-5	TRBV9	.	TGTGCCAGCAGCGCCCGACACTTAGAGACCCAGTACTTC	CASSARHLETQYF
.	15	TRBJ1-1	TRBV5-1	.	TGCGCCAGCAGCTTGATTACAGGCGCAAACACTGAAGCTTTCTTT	CASSLITGANTEAFF
.	13	TRBJ1-1	TRBV6-1	.	TGTGCCAGCAGTGAACAGGGAGAAGGGTCGGCTTTCTTT	CASSEQGEGSAFF
TRBD2	15	TRBJ2-1	TRBV10-1	.	TGCGCCAGCAGGAAACCTAGCGGCTCCTACAATGAGCAGTTCTTC	CASRKPSGSYNEQFF
.	15	TRBJ2-1	TRBV6-1	.	TGTGCCAGCAAGAAAGGGACTCAATCCGACCATGAGCAGTTCTTC	CASKKGTQSDHEQFF
TRBD1	14	TRBJ2-3	TRBV11-2	.	TGTGCCAGCAGCGTCGACAGGGAGACAGATACGCAGTATTTT	CASSVDRETDTQYF
TRBD2	16	TRBJ2-7	TRBV9	.	TGTGCCAGCAGCTTAGCGGGTAGCGGGGACTTCTACGAGCAGTACTTC	CASSLAGSGDFYEQYF
TRBD1	15	TRBJ1-2	TRBV9	.	TGTGCCAGCAGCGAGACAGGGTTCACTAACTATGGCTACACCTTC	CASSETGFTNYGYTF
TRBD1	14	TRBJ1-6	TRBV7-2	.	TGTGCCAGCAACTTAAAGGGACAGCTTTCACCCCTCCACTTT	CASNLKGQLSPLHF
TRBD1	14	TRBJ1-1	TRBV6-6	once	TGTGCCAGCAGCTGGGACAGGGGATTAACTGAAGCTTTCTTT	CASSWDRGLTEAFF
.	15	TRBJ2-1	TRBV15	.	TGTGCCACCAGCAGAGAGGCAGGCGGTTACAATGAGCAGTTCTTC	CATSREAGGYNEQFF
TRBD1	16	TRBJ1-6	TRBV19	.	TGTGCCAGTAGTCGGGGACAGGGACAAGGGTATTCACCCCTCCACTTT	CASSRGQGQGYSPLHF
.	12	TRBJ1-2	TRBV5-1	.	TGCGCCAGCGGGGACGGGAGCTATGGCTACACCTTC	CASGDGSYGYTF
TRBD2	15	TRBJ2-3	TRBV10-3	.	TGTGCCATCAGTGAGACTAGCGGAAGCACAGATACGCAGTATTTT	CAISETSGSTDTQYF
.	14	TRBJ2-7	TRBV29-1	.	TGCAGCGTCAGCACGGGGTTCACCTTGTACGAGCAGTACTTC	CSVSTGFTLYEQYF
.	14	TRBJ1-1	TRBV5-6	.	TGTGCCAGCAGCTTGGGCGGGTTAAACACTGAAGCTTTCTTT	CASSLGGLNTEAFF
.	13	TRBJ1-6	TRBV7-8	few	TGTGCCAGCAGCTTAGAAGACCGCCGAGTACTCCACTTT	CASSLEDRRVLHF
TRBD1	15	TRBJ1-4	TRBV4-1	.	TGCGCCAGCAGCCAACCAGACAGGGATGGTGAAAAACTGTTTTTT	CASSQPDRDGEKLFF
.	13	TRBJ1-3	TRBV15	.	TGTGCCACCAGCCCTACAGGGGGAAACACCATATATTTT	CATSPTGGNTIYF
.	13	TRBJ2-3	TRBV7-3	few	TGTGCCAGCAGCTTAACCTACACAGATACGCAGTATTTT	CASSLTYTDTQYF
.	14	TRBJ2-3	TRBV10-3	.	TGTGCCATCAGTCCCGACAGAAACACAGATACGCAGTATTTT	CAISPDRNTDTQYF
.	13	TRBJ2-5	TRBV4-1	.	TGCGCCAGCAGCCAAGATTTGTATGAGACCCAGTACTTC	CASSQDLYETQYF
TRBD1	14	TRBJ2-7	TRBV6-6	.	TGTGCCAGCAACCCGACAGGGAACCCCTACGAGCAGTACTTC	CASNPTGNPYEQYF
TRBD2	15	TRBJ2-1	TRBV5-6	.	TGTGCCAGCAAGACCGGGACTAGCGTCTACAATGAGCAGTTCTTC	CASKTGTSVYNEQFF
.	15	TRBJ2-5	TRBV18	.	TGTGCCAGCTCACCACTACCAGTTAATCAAGAGACCCAGTACTTC	CASSPLPVNQETQYF
.	14	TRBJ2-3	TRBV2	.	TGTGCCAGCAGGATAAAAAGTAGCACAGATACGCAGTATTTT	CASRIKSSTDTQYF
.	15	TRBJ1-5	TRBV15	.	TGTGCCACCAGCAGAGCCATATTAGGGAATCAGCCCCAGCATTTT	CATSRAILGNQPQHF
.	14	TRBJ2-3	TRBV18	.	TGTGCCAGCTCACCACCCCCGGGGACAGATACGCAGTATTTT	CASSPPPGTDTQYF
.	14	TRBJ1-5	TRBV10-3	.	TGTGCCATCAGGAAGGACGGGGGCAATCAGCCCCAGCATTTT	CAIRKDGGNQPQHF
TRBD1	14	TRBJ1-5	TRBV5-1	.	TGCGCCAGCAGCGTGACAGGGGATGGTCAGCCCCAGCATTTT	CASSVTGDGQPQHF
.	15	TRBJ2-5	TRBV5-1	.	TGCGCCAGCAGCTTTACCTTGGACAGCCAAGAGACCCAGTACTTC	CASSFTLDSQETQYF
.	12	TRBJ2-5	TRBV19	.	TGTGCCAGTAGTATAACAGGAGAGACCCAGTACTTC	CASSITGETQYF
.	13	TRBJ2-4	TRBV4-3	.	TGCGCCAGCAGCCAAGAATTGGGGAACATTCAGTACTTC	CASSQELGNIQYF
TRBD1	15	TRBJ1-6	TRBV7-2	few	TGTGCCAGCAGCCCCACCGGGACAGCGAATTCACCCCTCCACTTT	CASSPTGTANSPLHF
.	14	TRBJ2-5	TRBV7-9	once	TGTGCCAGCAGACGACTAGGGGGAGAAGAGACCCAGTACTTC	CASRRLGGEETQYF
.	15	TRBJ1-5	TRBV30	.	TGTGCCTGGAGTCCCTCTTCTTATAGCAATCAGCCCCAGCATTTT	CAWSPSSYSNQPQHF